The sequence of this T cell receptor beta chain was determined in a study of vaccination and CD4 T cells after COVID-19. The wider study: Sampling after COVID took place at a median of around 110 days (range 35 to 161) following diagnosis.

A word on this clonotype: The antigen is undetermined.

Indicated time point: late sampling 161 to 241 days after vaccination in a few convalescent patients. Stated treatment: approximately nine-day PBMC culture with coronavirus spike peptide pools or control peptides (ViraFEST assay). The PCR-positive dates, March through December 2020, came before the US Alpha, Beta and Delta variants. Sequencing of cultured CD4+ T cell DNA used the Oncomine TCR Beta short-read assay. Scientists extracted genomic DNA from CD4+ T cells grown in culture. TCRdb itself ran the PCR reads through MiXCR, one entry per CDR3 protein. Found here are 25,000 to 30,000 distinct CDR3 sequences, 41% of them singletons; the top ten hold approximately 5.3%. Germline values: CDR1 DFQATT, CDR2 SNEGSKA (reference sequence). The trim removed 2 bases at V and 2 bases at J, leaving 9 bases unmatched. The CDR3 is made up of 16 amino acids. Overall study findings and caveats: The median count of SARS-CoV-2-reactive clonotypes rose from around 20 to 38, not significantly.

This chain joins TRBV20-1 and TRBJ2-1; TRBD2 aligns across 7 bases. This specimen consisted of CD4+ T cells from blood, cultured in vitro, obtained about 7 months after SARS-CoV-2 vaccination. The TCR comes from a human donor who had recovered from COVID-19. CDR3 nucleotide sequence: TGCAGTGCTAGAACTCGGGCTAGCGGAGCCTACAATGAGCAGTTCTTC. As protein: CSARTRASGAYNEQFF.